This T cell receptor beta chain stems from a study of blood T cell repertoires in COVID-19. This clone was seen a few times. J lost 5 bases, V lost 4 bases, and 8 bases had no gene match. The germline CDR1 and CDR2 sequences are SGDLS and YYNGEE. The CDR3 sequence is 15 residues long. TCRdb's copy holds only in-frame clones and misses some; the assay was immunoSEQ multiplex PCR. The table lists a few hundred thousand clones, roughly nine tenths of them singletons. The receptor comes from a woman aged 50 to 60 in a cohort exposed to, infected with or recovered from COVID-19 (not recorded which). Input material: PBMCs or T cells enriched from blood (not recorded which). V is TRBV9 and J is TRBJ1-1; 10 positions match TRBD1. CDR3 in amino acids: CASSFSGTGETEAFF. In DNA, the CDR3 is TGTGCCAGCAGCTTTTCCGGGACAGGGGAAACTGAAGCTTTCTTT.